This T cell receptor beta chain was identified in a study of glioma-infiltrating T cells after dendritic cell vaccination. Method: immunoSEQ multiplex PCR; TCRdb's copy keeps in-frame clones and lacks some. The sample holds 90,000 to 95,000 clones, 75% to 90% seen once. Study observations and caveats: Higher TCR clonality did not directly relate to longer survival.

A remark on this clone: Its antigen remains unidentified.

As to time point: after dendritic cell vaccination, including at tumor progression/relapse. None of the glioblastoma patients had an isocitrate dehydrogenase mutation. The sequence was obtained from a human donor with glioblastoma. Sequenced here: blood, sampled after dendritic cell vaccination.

The CDR3 sequence is CASSGGQTNYGYTF. In DNA form, the CDR3 reads TGTGCCAGTAGTGGGGGACAAACTAACTATGGCTACACCTTC. This chain joins TRBV19 and TRBJ1-2; D might be TRBD1 (6 bases). With 5 bases removed from V and 0 bases from J, the gap between germline ends came to 10 bases. CDR3 length: 14 residues. In germline, CDR1 is LNHDA, CDR2 SQIVND (reference sequence).